The clone carrying this TCR beta chain was seen just once. TCRdb's copy holds only in-frame clones and misses some; the assay was immunoSEQ multiplex PCR. The sample lists some 80,000 clones; 82% were seen once. This sample is part of a study of blood T cell repertoires in COVID-19. The wider study: Italy, Spain and the United States were the sources of the convalescent and acute COVID-19 samples. The cDNA or gDNA used as material had been derived from T cells, B-cell-depleted T cells, or PBMCs.

Sequenced sample: peripheral blood. This receptor was taken from a human donor in a cohort sampled during active COVID-19.

The chain's CDR3 is CASSSSGGFGELFF. CDR3 nucleotides: TGCGCCAGCAGCAGTAGCGGGGGCTTCGGGGAGCTGTTTTTT. V and J are TRBV5-1 and TRBJ2-2; TRBD2 agrees at 9 bases. V trimming: 4 bases; J trimming: 7 bases; junction bases outside the gene matches: 5. Germline lookup yields CDR1 SGHRS and CDR2 YFSETQ. This CDR3 has 14 residues.